This TCR beta chain appears in the sequencing data of a study of blood T cell repertoires in COVID-19. Study as a whole: T cells, B-cell-depleted T cells, or PBMCs supplied cDNA or gDNA.

This clone occurred a few times. Here immunoSEQ multiplex PCR was the method, and the copy in TCRdb shows in-frame clones only, minus some. The repertoire has 150,000 or so clones, nearly 80% of them found once; the top ten carry around 3.2%. V lost 4 bases to trimming and J lost 5 bases, with 9 bases between them. The CDR3 is 13 residues long. Germline V gene lookup returns CDR1 LGHDT and CDR2 YNNKEL (reference sequence). The clonotype comes from a woman in her forties or fifties who had recovered from COVID-19. V and J are TRBV3-1 (or the pseudogene TRBV3-2) and TRBJ1-3; no firm D call. The sample was PBMCs or T cells enriched from blood (not recorded which). The CDR3 sequence is CASSREARNTIYF. The CDR3 bases are TGTGCCAGCAGCCGAGAAGCTCGAAACACCATATATTTT.